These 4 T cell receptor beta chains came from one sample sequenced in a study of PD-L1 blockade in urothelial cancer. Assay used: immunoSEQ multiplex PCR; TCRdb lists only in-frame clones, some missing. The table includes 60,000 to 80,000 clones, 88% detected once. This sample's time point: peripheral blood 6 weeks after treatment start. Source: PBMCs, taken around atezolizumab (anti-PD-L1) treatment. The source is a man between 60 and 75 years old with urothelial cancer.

The CDR3 is CSAAVGAGGTDTQYF. CDR3 DNA: TGCAGCGCCGCCGTGGGGGCGGGAGGCACAGATACGCAGTATTTT. The chain employs TRBV29-1 and TRBJ2-3; tentatively, D is TRBD2 (7 bases). V was trimmed by 7 bases and J by 1 base, leaving 18 bases between them. CDR3 size: 15 residues. The germline V gene encodes CDR1 SQVTM and CDR2 ANQGSEA.

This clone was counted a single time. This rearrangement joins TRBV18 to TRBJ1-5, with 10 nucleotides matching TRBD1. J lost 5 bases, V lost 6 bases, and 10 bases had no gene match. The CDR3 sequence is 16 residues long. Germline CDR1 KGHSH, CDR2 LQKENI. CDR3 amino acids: CASSLGGQGLHQPQHF. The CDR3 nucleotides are TGTGCCAGCTCCCTAGGGGGACAGGGGCTTCATCAGCCCCAGCATTTT.

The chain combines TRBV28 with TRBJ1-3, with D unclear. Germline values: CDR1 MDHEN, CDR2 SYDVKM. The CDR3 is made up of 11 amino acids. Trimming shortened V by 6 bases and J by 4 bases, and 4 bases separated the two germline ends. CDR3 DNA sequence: TGTGCCAGCAGCCGGGGAAACACCATATATTTT. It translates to CASSRGNTIYF.

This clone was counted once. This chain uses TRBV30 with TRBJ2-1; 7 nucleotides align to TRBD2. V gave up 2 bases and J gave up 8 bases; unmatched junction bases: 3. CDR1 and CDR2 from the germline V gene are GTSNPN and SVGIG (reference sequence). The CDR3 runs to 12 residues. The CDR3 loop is CAWSRREYEQFF. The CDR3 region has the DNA TGTGCCTGGAGTCGGCGGGAGTATGAGCAGTTCTTC.